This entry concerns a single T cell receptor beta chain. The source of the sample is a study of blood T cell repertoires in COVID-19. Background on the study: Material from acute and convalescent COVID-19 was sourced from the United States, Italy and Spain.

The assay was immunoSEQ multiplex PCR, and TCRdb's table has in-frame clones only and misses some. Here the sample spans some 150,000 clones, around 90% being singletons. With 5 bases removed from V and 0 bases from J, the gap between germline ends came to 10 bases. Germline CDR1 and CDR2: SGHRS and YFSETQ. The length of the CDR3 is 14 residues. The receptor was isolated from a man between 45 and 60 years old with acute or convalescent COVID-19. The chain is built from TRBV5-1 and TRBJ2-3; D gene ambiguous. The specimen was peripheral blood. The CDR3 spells CASSTVASTDTQYF. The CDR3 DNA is TGCGCCAGCAGTACAGTGGCTAGCACAGATACGCAGTATTTT.